The 24 T cell receptor beta chains listed next were all sequenced from one sample in a study of cytotoxic CD8 clonotypes in ibrutinib-treated CLL. Method: immunoSEQ multiplex PCR; TCRdb's copy keeps in-frame clones and lacks some. The sample includes approximately 120,000 clones, approximately 56% of them seen just once. Sequenced here: PBMCs, sampled after 24 months of ibrutinib treatment. The receptor set was obtained from a human donor with chronic lymphocytic leukemia.

There are a few counts of this clone. V is TRBV4-3 and J is TRBJ2-3, with 9 bases fitting TRBD2. This CDR3 comprises 14 residues. Looked up from germline, CDR1 is LGHNA and CDR2 is YSLEER. V was pared by 3 bases and J by 4 bases, with 2 bases of the junction left unmatched. The CDR3 DNA follows: TGCGCCAGCAGCCAGCGGGGGGGGCCAGATACGCAGTATTTT. Its protein is CASSQRGGPDTQYF.

The chain recombines TRBV6-5 with TRBJ2-2, with D maybe TRBD1 (5 bases). The V gene's germline CDR1 is MNHEY and CDR2 SVGAGI. The germline V and J ends were trimmed by 0 bases and 0 bases, with 5 bases remaining between them. This CDR3 comprises 15 residues. In DNA, the CDR3 is TGTGCCAGCAGTTACTCCAGGGCGAACACCGGGGAGCTGTTTTTT. Encoded protein: CASSYSRANTGELFF.

The J gene is TRBJ2-7, the V gene TRBV7-2, with a tentative D call TRBD2 (5 bases). Trimming left V 2 bases short and J 3 bases short, with 14 bases between. This CDR3 spans 15 amino acids. CDR1 is SGHTA, CDR2 FQGNSA, per germline. The CDR3 nucleotides read TGTGCCAGCAGCTTACGTTCGGCGGGCAGCTACGAGCAGTACTTC. This gives the protein CASSLRSAGSYEQYF.

V and J are TRBV28 and TRBJ1-2; no firm D call. The CDR3 extends over 12 amino acids. CDR1 and CDR2 (germline): MDHEN, SYDVKM. Trimming left V 6 bases short and J 7 bases short, with 12 bases between. The CDR3 DNA sequence: TGTGCCAGCAGCCCTGGGGTAATTGGCTACACCTTC. Amino acids: CASSPGVIGYTF.

The genes are TRBV28 and TRBJ2-6, with TRBD1 identical over 7 bases. The germline CDR1 and CDR2 sequences are MDHEN and SYDVKM. Trimming removed 6 bases from V and 0 bases from J; junction bases left unmatched: 11. CDR3 length equals 18 residues. Written as DNA, the CDR3 is TGTGCCAGCAGGAGAACTCCGGGACAGACCTCTGGGGCCAACGTCCTGACTTTC. Translating it yields CASRRTPGQTSGANVLTF.

This clone was detected only a few times. The genes are TRBV28 and TRBJ2-4; no definite D call. Per the germline V gene, CDR1 is MDHEN and CDR2 is SYDVKM. The CDR3 contains 15 residues. V lost 2 bases to trimming and J lost 1 base, with 9 bases between them. The CDR3 sequence: CASSLSRVAKNIQYF. Here the CDR3 DNA reads TGTGCCAGCAGTTTAAGTCGGGTGGCCAAAAACATTCAGTACTTC.

J is TRBJ2-1 and V is TRBV28, with D perhaps matching TRBD1 (6 bases). Trimming took off 7 bases at V and 1 base at J, with 11 bases between the two ends. The CDR3 is made up of 14 amino acids. In germline, CDR1 is MDHEN, CDR2 SYDVKM. The CDR3 loop is CASNNGQSYNEQFF. The CDR3 nucleotides read TGTGCCAGCAATAATGGACAGTCCTACAATGAGCAGTTCTTC.

The rearrangement links TRBV16 to TRBJ2-1, with D tentatively TRBD1 (5 bases). Deletions cut 7 bases from V and 10 bases from J, with 14 bases between. There are 12 residues in the CDR3. Germline V gene data show CDR1 as KGHSY and CDR2 as FQNENV. The CDR3 region has the DNA TGTGCCAGCACCTGGACCCCAGGGGAGCAGTTCTTC. This codes for CASTWTPGEQFF.

The chain links TRBV21-1 to TRBJ1-1. TRBV21-1 is noted as a pseudogene. The CDR3 sequence is 16 residues long. The CDR3 loop reads CASSKARRLRGTEAFF. The CDR3, as DNA: TGTGCCAGCAGCAAAGCGCGTAGGCTCAGAGGGACTGAAGCTTTCTTT.

This clone was detected a few times. The V call is TRBV6-5, the J call TRBJ2-1; 11 nucleotides align to TRBD2. Unmatched junction bases numbered 7, after V lost 0 bases and J lost 9 bases. This CDR3 is 16 amino acids long. Germline CDR1 is MNHEY and CDR2 is SVGAGI. The CDR3 sequence: CASSYSSSGGAFEQFF. Here the CDR3 DNA reads TGTGCCAGCAGTTACTCGAGTAGCGGGGGGGCATTTGAGCAGTTCTTC.

The rearrangement joins TRBV27 to TRBJ2-7, with 9 bases lining up with TRBD2. Trimming took 4 bases from V and 3 from J; bases not matched to a gene: 4. The V gene's germline CDR1 is MNHEY and CDR2 SMNVEV (reference sequence). The CDR3 contains 14 residues. The CDR3 sequence is CASSYGAGGYEQYF. CDR3 sequence (DNA): TGTGCCAGCAGTTATGGAGCGGGGGGCTACGAGCAGTACTTC.

This chain connects TRBV7-2 to TRBJ2-7; either TRBD1 or TRBD2 may supply D (5 bases each). The CDR3 runs to 17 residues. The V gene's germline CDR1 is SGHTA and CDR2 FQGNSA. V lost 5 bases, J lost 3 bases, and 23 bases lay in between. CDR3 region: CASSLISGGGRSYEQYF. CDR3 coding DNA: TGTGCCAGCAGCCTAATCTCCGGTGGGGGAAGAAGCTACGAGCAGTACTTC.

In DNA, the CDR3 is TGTGCCAGCAGTTACGAGGGGGGCAGTTCACCCCTCCACTTT. It codes for CASSYEGGSSPLHF. The chain carries TRBV6-5 and TRBJ1-6; possibly TRBD1 for D (6 bases). Germline V gene lookup returns CDR1 MNHEY and CDR2 SVGAGI. The CDR3 is 14 amino acids. The V gene lost 2 bases and the J gene lost 9 bases, with 11 bases spanning the gap.

The chain joins TRBV12-5 to TRBJ2-7, with D perhaps TRBD1 (6 bases). This CDR3 is 21 amino acids long. Trimming took off 3 bases at V and 0 bases at J, with 30 bases between the two ends. Looked up from germline, CDR1 is LGHNT and CDR2 is FRNRAP. The CDR3 is CASGFFLFVGQGRNGSYEQYF. The CDR3 nucleotides read TGTGCTAGTGGTTTTTTTCTTTTCGTGGGGCAGGGGCGGAACGGCTCCTACGAGCAGTACTTC. Combining the CDR3 with reference TRBV12-5 and TRBJ2-7 gives the whole variable domain DARVTQTPRHKVTEMGQEVTMRCQPILGHNTVFWYRQTMMQGLELLAYFRNRAPLDDSGMPKDRFSAEMPDATLATLKIQPSEPRDSAVYFCASGFFLFVGQGRNGSYEQYFGPGTRLTVT.

This chain joins TRBV5-1 and TRBJ2-6; D tentatively reads TRBD1 or TRBD2 (5 bases each). This CDR3 is built from 16 residues. Germline lookup yields CDR1 SGHRS and CDR2 YFSETQ. V was clipped by 4 bases and J by 7 bases, with 18 bases between them. The CDR3 reads CASSTGTTRLANVLTF. The CDR3 nucleotides read TGCGCCAGCAGCACCGGGACCACTCGGTTAGCCAACGTCCTGACTTTC.

This clone occurred a few times. This CDR3 reads CASSLGSGSGEQYF. CDR3 sequence (DNA): TGTGCCAGCAGCTTAGGTAGCGGGTCCGGCGAGCAGTACTTC. The chain couples TRBV7-7 to TRBJ2-7; 7 bases match TRBD2. Germline V lookup: CDR1 SSHAT, CDR2 FNYEAQ (reference sequence). The CDR3 is 14 amino acids. The trim removed 1 base at V and 6 bases at J, leaving 6 bases unmatched.

This sequence joins TRBV7-2 and TRBJ2-2; no reliable D call. The CDR3 totals 16 residues. Germline values: CDR1 SGHTA, CDR2 FQGNSA. Trimming left V 0 bases short and J 1 base short, with 9 bases between. CDR3 coding DNA: TGTGCCAGCAGCTTAGCCGCTAGGAAGAACACCGGGGAGCTGTTTTTT. Amino acid sequence: CASSLAARKNTGELFF.

This clone was seen a handful of times. The J gene is TRBJ1-5, the V gene TRBV10-2; the D gene is possibly TRBD1 (5 bases). Between the trimmed V and J ends, which lost 6 bases and 0 bases, there was a span of 15 bases. Looked up from germline, CDR1 is WSHSY and CDR2 is SAAADI. The CDR3 totals 16 residues. This CDR3 is CASSQGRGYSNQPQHF. For the CDR3, the DNA is TGCGCCAGCAGCCAGGGACGGGGGTATAGCAATCAGCCCCAGCATTTT.

The rearrangement links TRBV27 to TRBJ1-4; D is perhaps TRBD1 (6 bases). Trimming removed 4 bases from V and 4 bases from J, with 10 bases in between. CDR3 size: 14 residues. CDR1 and CDR2 from the germline V gene are MNHEY and SMNVEV (reference sequence). The CDR3 reads CASSWGGGNEKLFF. CDR3 in DNA: TGTGCCAGCAGTTGGGGGGGCGGTAATGAAAAACTGTTTTTT.

The J gene is TRBJ1-1, the V gene TRBV6-1; D gene ambiguous. The CDR3 has 16 amino acids. Germline CDR1 and CDR2: MNHNS and SASEGT. Trimming pared 1 base from V and 1 base from J, leaving 13 bases between. CDR3 DNA: TGTGCCAGCAGTGAAGGGGCCTCAACGGGGAACACTGAAGCTTTCTTT. Translation: CASSEGASTGNTEAFF.

This rearrangement joins TRBV5-1 to TRBJ2-6; D is unclear. The V end was cut by 1 base, the J end by 2 bases, with 7 bases between. CDR3 length: 15 residues. The germline V gene has CDR1 SGHRS and CDR2 YFSETQ. The CDR3 spells CASSLIGAGANVLTF. The CDR3 DNA reads as TGCGCCAGCAGCTTGATTGGGGCTGGGGCCAACGTCCTGACTTTC.

A few counts support this clone. The chain is built from TRBV6-6 and TRBJ2-2, with TRBD1 identical over 11 bases. Germline loops: CDR1 MNHNY, CDR2 SVGAGI (reference sequence). The CDR3 consists of 15 residues. After removal of 7 bases from V and 6 bases from J, the junction contained 7 bases not matched to a gene. CDR3 sequence reads: CASTGQGASPGELFF. CDR3 bases: TGTGCCAGCACCGGACAGGGGGCATCGCCCGGGGAGCTGTTTTTT.

This clone was detected only a few times. V usage is TRBV30 and J usage is TRBJ2-7; unclear D gene. CDR1 GTSNPN and CDR2 SVGIG come from the germline V gene (reference sequence). The CDR3 has 11 amino acids. The V end was cut by 1 base, the J end by 3 bases, with 4 bases between. Here the CDR3 reads CAWSGDYEQYF. DNA of the CDR3: TGTGCCTGGAGTGGTGACTACGAGCAGTACTTC.

The chain joins TRBV25-1 to TRBJ1-6; TRBD1 agrees at 7 bases. The germline CDR1 and CDR2 sequences are MGHDK and SYGVNS. The CDR3 runs 13 residues. The V gene end was trimmed by 5 bases and the J gene end by 9 bases; junction bases not matched to a gene: 4. The CDR3 region has the DNA TGTGCCAGCAGTAAACGACAGGGTTCACCCCTCCACTTT. Its translation is CASSKRQGSPLHF. Combining the CDR3 with reference TRBV25-1 and TRBJ1-6 gives the whole variable domain EADIYQTPRYLVIGTGKKITLECSQTMGHDKMYWYQQDPGMELHLIHYSYGVNSTEKGDLSSESTVSRIRTEHFPLTLESARPSHTSQYLCASSKRQGSPLHFGNGTRLTVT.